This T cell receptor (beta chain) emerged from a study of blood T cell repertoires in COVID-19. Overall study: Whether acute or convalescent, the COVID-19 samples came from the United States, Italy and Spain. Sources were T cells, B-cell-depleted T cells, or PBMCs; the material itself was cDNA or gDNA.

Participants came from about two dozen US areas, aged about 18 to 100 years. V lost 2 bases, J lost 4 bases, and 9 bases stayed unmatched. The CDR3 runs 15 residues. The germline V gene encodes CDR1 SGHDT and CDR2 YYEEEE. In the source study's methods: Reference gene primer amplification yielded estimated nucleated cell counts. Produced via immunoSEQ multiplex PCR; TCRdb's table is partial and in-frame only. The V and J calls and clone size are taken from that table; D and trimming were inferred from the DNA. The sample has about 400,000 clones, 88% seen once; the top ten hold about 2.1%. This TCR was sampled from a woman aged 40 to 50 with acute COVID-19. What was sequenced was PBMCs or T cells enriched from blood (not recorded which). This chain connects TRBV5-6 to TRBJ2-7, with 7 bases lining up with TRBD1. CDR3 in amino acids: CASSFLGGGEYEQYF. The CDR3 DNA reads as TGTGCCAGCAGCTTCTTAGGGGGCGGAGAATACGAGCAGTACTTC.